The rows below give T cell receptor beta chains drawn from one sample of a study of T cells after yellow fever vaccination. TCRdb independently ran MiXCR on the 5' RACE reads; one entry per CDR3 protein. The sample lists about 430,000 distinct CDR3 sequences; 18% were seen once. This specimen consisted of PBMCs, obtained before the yellow fever booster vaccination. These receptors all stem from a man aged 18 to 29 who received the YFV17D yellow fever vaccine. CDR3s include the opening cysteine and the closing phenylalanine or tryptophan. A D gene is named only where the DNA matches it firmly. Clone size is stated in some rows and not others, as once, few, many or a class when expanded.

len,v_gene,abundance,j_gene,d_gene,CDR3nt,CDR3aa
11,TRBV5-6,NA,TRBJ1-2,NA,TGTGCCAGCAGCTCACAGGACGGCTACACCTTC,CASSSQDGYTF
14,TRBV5-1,few,TRBJ2-5,TRBD2,TGCGCCAGCAGAGCCCGGGGGGGACAAGAGACCCAGTACTTC,CASRARGGQETQYF
19,TRBV12-3/TRBV12-4,NA,TRBJ2-1,TRBD2,TGTGCCAGCAGGGGAGGGACTAGCGGGGGGTCCCGCTCCTACAATGAGCAGTTCTTC,CASRGGTSGGSRSYNEQFF
15,TRBV9,NA,TRBJ2-7,NA,TGTGCCAGCAGCGTAGGATATGGGGGCTGGTACGAGCAGTACTTC,CASSVGYGGWYEQYF
17,TRBV2,few,TRBJ2-7,TRBD2,TGTGCCAGCCTAGGACTAGCGGGGGGGTCTGGACAATACGAGCAGTACTTC,CASLGLAGGSGQYEQYF
16,TRBV4-1,few,TRBJ2-1,NA,TGCGCCAGCAGCCAAGATAGTAGAAAGGCTTACAATGAGCAGTTCTTC,CASSQDSRKAYNEQFF
16,TRBV11-2,few,TRBJ2-2,NA,TGTGCCAGCAAACCCGGTGGAGGGGCGGCCACCGGGGAGCTGTTTTTT,CASKPGGGAATGELFF
18,TRBV4-3,NA,TRBJ2-3,TRBD2,TGCGCCAGCAGCCAAGATCCCACTAGCGGGGGCGCCACAGATACGCAGTATTTT,CASSQDPTSGGATDTQYF
15,TRBV5-1,NA,TRBJ2-7,TRBD2,TGCGCCAGCAGTAAGGGAGGGGTTTGGGCCTACGAGCAGTACTTC,CASSKGGVWAYEQYF
14,TRBV12-5,few,TRBJ2-3,NA,TGTGCTAGTGGTTGGGACCAAGGGCCAGATACGCAGTATTTT,CASGWDQGPDTQYF
15,TRBV9,NA,TRBJ1-2,NA,TGTGCCAGCAGCGTAGACGACAGTATTAACTATGGCTACACCTTC,CASSVDDSINYGYTF
14,TRBV7-3,NA,TRBJ1-1,NA,TGTGCCAGCACCCTTCGGGCGGTGAACACTGAAGCTTTCTTT,CASTLRAVNTEAFF
13,TRBV12-3/TRBV12-4,few,TRBJ1-1,NA,TGTGCCAGCAGTACCCTGATGAACACTGAAGCTTTCTTT,CASSTLMNTEAFF
16,TRBV5-1,many,TRBJ2-1,TRBD2,TGCGCCAGCAGCTCCGGACTAGCGGGGGGCACCAATGAGCAGTTCTTC,CASSSGLAGGTNEQFF
17,TRBV7-2,NA,TRBJ1-5,TRBD1,TGTGCCAGCAGCGCCTCCAGGGGGCTTCGGAGCAATCAGCCCCAGCATTTT,CASSASRGLRSNQPQHF
15,TRBV15,NA,TRBJ2-5,NA,TGTGCCACCAGCAGAGACCGGGGGGCAACGGAGACCCAGTACTTC,CATSRDRGATETQYF
11,TRBV2,many,TRBJ2-2,NA,TGTGCCAGTTACTTCTCCGGGGAGCTGTTTTTT,CASYFSGELFF
11,TRBV29-1,few,TRBJ2-2,NA,TGCAGCGCCCAGGGTCCCGGGGAGCTGTTTTTT,CSAQGPGELFF
13,TRBV7-2,many,TRBJ2-6,NA,TGTGGGGCGAGATTCGCTGGGGCCAACGTCCTGACTTTC,CGARFAGANVLTF
15,TRBV9,few,TRBJ1-6,NA,TGTGCCAGCAGCGGCTCAGGGCGTCATAATTCACCCCTCCACTTT,CASSGSGRHNSPLHF
18,TRBV9,few,TRBJ2-1,NA,TGTGCCAGCAGCGTAGGAGGTGGGCAGATCGTTACCTACAATGAGCAGTTCTTC,CASSVGGGQIVTYNEQFF
14,TRBV4-3,NA,TRBJ2-7,NA,TGCGCCAGCAGCCAAGGTCGGACGCTTTACGAGCAGTACTTC,CASSQGRTLYEQYF
16,TRBV12-3/TRBV12-4,NA,TRBJ2-5,TRBD2,TGTGCCAGCAGCTATTGGGGGCTAGCGGGGTTTGAGACCCAGTACTTC,CASSYWGLAGFETQYF
13,TRBV12-3/TRBV12-4,many,TRBJ1-1,NA,TGTGCCAGCAGTTCCCAAAACCTCGTGGGGGCTTTCTTT,CASSSQNLVGAFF
14,TRBV28,few,TRBJ2-5,NA,TGTGCCAGCAGTTTGACAGGAATGCAAGAGACCCAGTACTTC,CASSLTGMQETQYF
13,TRBV29-1,few,TRBJ1-4,NA,TGCAGCGTTGTCGGGCAGGGAGATGAAAAACTGTTTTTT,CSVVGQGDEKLFF